One T cell receptor (beta chain) is described in this entry. No cognate antigen has been identified for it. Base-call qualities are not available, and no considerably larger clone is one nucleotide away. One collaborating source in Seattle enrolled patients while the patients were actively infected and followed the patients over time throughout the course of disease. The collaborating institutions used their own protocols to collect whole blood in K2EDTA tubes. Collaborator samples were shipped for TCRbeta analysis as frozen whole blood, isolated PBMCs, or DNA extracted from either sample type. TCRbeta CDR3 regions were amplified from genomic DNA by means of the immunoSEQ Assay, a bias-controlled multiplex PCR. In the source study's methods: The number of nucleated cells in each sample was estimated from the amplification of reference gene primers within the assay. To quantify the absolute abundance of each unique TCRbeta CDR3 rearrangement, sequence reads were collapsed and filtered. For each sample, productive Simpson clonality was calculated as the square root of Simpson's diversity index across productive rearrangements. In its TCRdb copy, this immuneACCESS table keeps in-frame sequences only and misses some clones. Where compared with another copy, unresolved V genes explain less than half of these, and the others have no known cause. V and J calls and clone size are given by that table; D and trimming were obtained from the DNA. The sample table shows 70,000 or so clones, and approximately 84% are seen once. Together, the top ten hold 9.5% to 15% of the sample.

This sample stems from a study of blood T cell repertoires in COVID-19 (dated by TCRdb to 2018 to 2021). For the study in its entirety: Samples covering the acute and convalescent phases of COVID-19 were provided by collaborators in the United States, Italy and Spain. The material from the prospective study consisted of cDNA or gDNA derived from T cells, B-cell-depleted T cells, or PBMCs. Deeply sampled blood TCRbeta repertoires from subjects exposed to, actively infected with, or recovered from COVID-19 were included in the dataset. The repertoires were released in a freely available public database intended as a resource for research on the immune response to SARS-CoV-2. Samples came from the ongoing ImmuneRACE study (first 160 participants) plus 1,254 subjects from 6 global collaborators. Sample metadata almost always included a de-identified subject ID, COVID-19 status, age in years and sex. Where available, HLA class I and class II types were taken from metadata supplied by the sample provider and were not determined by assay-based typing.

From its cysteine to its phenylalanine, the CDR3 spans 17 amino acids. The retained sequence is limited to the CDR3, 51 bases, with the frame set at the first base. V is pared back by 5 bases and J by 4 bases, with 20 bases lying between the germline termini. The germline V gene (reference sequence) sets CDR1 to MNHEY and CDR2 to SMNVEV. Overall study outcomes, separate from this receptor: Clinical and demographic metadata were provided uncurated, with the amount varying by source and participant.

Source material: peripheral blood. The chain is made from TRBV27 and TRBJ1-4, with a tentative D gene TRBD1 over 5 matching bases. The receptor's source is a man aged 45-60 years with COVID-19, enrolled during active disease. The sequenced DNA is TGTGCCAGCAGTCGACGCAGGGTCTCAACCATTAATGAAAAACTGTTTTTT. Its protein product is CASSRRRVSTINEKLFF. The CDR3, completed at both ends by the reference TRBV27 and TRBJ1-4 genes, gives the full variable domain EAQVTQNPRYLITVTGKKLTVTCSQNMNHEYMSWYRQDPGLGLRQIYYSMNVEVTDKGDVPEGYKVSRKEKRNFPLILESPSPNQTSLYFCASSRRRVSTINEKLFFGSGTQLSVL.